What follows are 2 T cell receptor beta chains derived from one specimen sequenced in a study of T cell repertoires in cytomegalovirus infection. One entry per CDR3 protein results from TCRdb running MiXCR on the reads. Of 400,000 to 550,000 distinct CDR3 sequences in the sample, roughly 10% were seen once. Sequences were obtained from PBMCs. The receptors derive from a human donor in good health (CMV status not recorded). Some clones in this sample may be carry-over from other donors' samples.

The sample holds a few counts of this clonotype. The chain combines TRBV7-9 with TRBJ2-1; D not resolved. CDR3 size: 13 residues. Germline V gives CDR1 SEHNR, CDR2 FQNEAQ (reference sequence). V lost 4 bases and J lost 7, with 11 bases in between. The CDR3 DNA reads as TGTGCCAGCAGCTCTGGAGACTGGAATGAGCAGTTCTTC. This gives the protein CASSSGDWNEQFF.

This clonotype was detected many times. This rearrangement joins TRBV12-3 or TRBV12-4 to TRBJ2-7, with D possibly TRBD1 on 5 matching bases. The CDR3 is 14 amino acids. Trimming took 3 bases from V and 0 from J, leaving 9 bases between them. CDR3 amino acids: CASSFQGPSYEQYF. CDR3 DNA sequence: TGTGCCAGCAGTTTTCAGGGTCCCTCCTACGAGCAGTACTTC.